The 26 T cell receptor beta chains listed next were all sequenced from one sample in a study of CD8+ T cells in alopecia areata. Following extraction, RNA underwent reverse transcription to cDNA, which served as the sequencing template. Only in-frame clones appear in the TCRdb table, and some are missing; sequencing was by immunoSEQ multiplex PCR. The sample shows around 180,000 clones, about three fifths of them seen only once. The treatment was: oral pan-JAK inhibitor, 5-10 mg twice daily. The material sequenced was CD4+ T cells sorted from blood, taken at week 24, from a patient treated with tofacitinib. Source of these receptors: a human donor with alopecia areata.

V gene TRBV7-2 combines with J gene TRBJ1-2; weak D call: TRBD1 (5 bases). The CDR3 is 15 residues long. Germline CDR1 reads SGHTA; CDR2 reads FQGNSA. V was cut by 1 base and J by 3 bases, with 12 bases left in between. CDR3: CASSLEGTNYYGYTF. For the CDR3, the DNA is TGTGCCAGCAGCTTAGAGGGGACGAATTACTATGGCTACACCTTC.

The genes are TRBV11-2 and TRBJ1-1; maybe TRBD1 (5 bases). The CDR3 is 14 residues long. CDR1 and CDR2 (germline): SGHAT, FQNNGV. Trimming left V 9 bases short and J 0 bases short, with 14 bases between. CDR3 DNA: TGTGCCAGTTCACTAGGGGAGGTGAACACTGAAGCTTTCTTT. Its translation: CASSLGEVNTEAFF. The variable domain in full, with the rest retrieved from reference TRBV11-2 and TRBJ1-1, is EAGVAQSPRYKIIEKRQSVAFWCNPISGHATLYWYQQILGQGPKLLIQFQNNGVVDDSQLPKDRFSAERLKGVDSTLKIQPAKLEDSAVYLCASSLGEVNTEAFFGQGTRLTVV.

The chain combines TRBV14 with TRBJ2-7; 9 nucleotides agree with TRBD1. V lost 4 bases to trimming and J lost 4 bases; unmatched junction nucleotides: 5. The CDR3 totals 14 residues. Germline V CDR1 and CDR2: SGHDN, FVKESK. CDR3 coding DNA: TGTGCCAGCAGCCGGGACAGGGTTGGGTACGAGCAGTACTTC. Its protein product is CASSRDRVGYEQYF.

This chain connects TRBV6-5 to TRBJ2-5, with D uncertain. The germline gives CDR1 MNHEY, CDR2 SVGAGI. The ends were cut back, 5 bases at V and 7 bases at J, with 11 bases in the middle. The CDR3 loop spans 12 amino acids. The CDR3 reads CASSPLGGTQYF. The DNA for the CDR3 is TGTGCCAGCAGTCCGCTTGGTGGGACCCAGTACTTC.

The chain joins TRBV10-3 to TRBJ2-3; 13 nucleotides match TRBD2. The V segment lost 5 bases and the J segment 4 bases; nucleotides outside the gene matches: 3. Germline V gives CDR1 ENHRY, CDR2 SYGVKD. The CDR3 has 15 residues. The CDR3 loop reads CAISTSGGASDTQYF. CDR3 in DNA: TGTGCCATCAGTACTAGCGGGGGGGCCTCAGATACGCAGTATTTT.

The rearrangement uses TRBV29-1 and TRBJ1-1, with TRBD1 matching 9 bases. Germline V gene data show CDR1 as SQVTM and CDR2 as ANQGSEA. Trimming cost V 5 bases and J 11 bases; bases outside gene matches: 6. This CDR3 has 11 amino acids. The CDR3 region is CSVSRDRAAFF. CDR3 DNA sequence: TGCAGCGTTAGCCGGGACAGGGCTGCTTTCTTT.

The chain employs TRBV14 and TRBJ1-4, with D perhaps matching TRBD1 (5 bases). Trimming cost V 1 base and J 8 bases, with 17 bases left between them. The CDR3 runs 16 residues. CDR1 SGHDN and CDR2 FVKESK come from the germline V gene. The CDR3 sequence: CASSQVRDSREEKLFF. CDR3 bases: TGTGCCAGCAGCCAAGTACGGGACTCCAGGGAAGAAAAACTGTTTTTT.

The rearrangement uses TRBV10-3 and TRBJ1-1; 7 nucleotides align to TRBD1. This CDR3 comprises 14 residues. With V trimmed by 0 bases and J by 4 bases, 2 bases remained unmatched. CDR1 is ENHRY, CDR2 SYGVKD, per germline. The CDR3 spells CAISESEGATEAFF. The CDR3 region has the DNA TGTGCCATCAGTGAGTCGGAGGGGGCCACTGAAGCTTTCTTT.

The gene calls are TRBV4-3 and TRBJ1-2; D unresolved. Deletions cut 3 bases from V and 3 bases from J, with 14 bases between. CDR1 and CDR2 (germline): LGHNA, YSLEER. The CDR3 length is 15 residues. The CDR3 loop reads CASSQVPRGDYGYTF. The CDR3 nucleotides read TGCGCCAGCAGCCAGGTGCCCCGCGGGGACTATGGCTACACCTTC.

The genes are TRBV9 and TRBJ2-6; the D is unclear. V lost 0 bases and J 4 bases, leaving 8 bases between the germline ends. There are 15 residues in the CDR3. CDR1 and CDR2 from the germline V gene are SGDLS and YYNGEE. The CDR3 region has the DNA TGTGCCAGCAGCGTAGACGGGCTCGGGGCCAACGTCCTGACTTTC. Its translation is CASSVDGLGANVLTF.

J is TRBJ1-2 and V is TRBV9; tentatively, D is TRBD1 (6 bases). The CDR3 sequence is 13 residues long. Germline V CDR1 and CDR2: SGDLS, YYNGEE. Trimming removed 1 base at V and 8 bases at J, with 12 bases between. CDR3 bases: TGTGCCAGCAGCGTAAATCAGGGGCCCGGCTACACCTTC. This translates into CASSVNQGPGYTF.

The chain employs TRBV11-2 and TRBJ2-2, with unresolved D. The germline V gene has CDR1 SGHAT and CDR2 FQNNGV. With 5 bases removed from V and 0 bases from J, the gap between germline ends came to 19 bases. The CDR3 is 18 residues long. CDR3 nucleotides: TGTGCCAGCAGCACACCGCCTGGGCTCTTCGCGAACACCGGGGAGCTGTTTTTT. Its translation: CASSTPPGLFANTGELFF.

This chain connects TRBV29-1 to TRBJ2-1; unclear D gene. From germline, CDR1 is SQVTM and CDR2 ANQGSEA. The CDR3 loop spans 16 amino acids. Trimming cost V 3 bases and J 0 bases, with 15 bases left between them. CDR3 nucleotide sequence: TGCAGCGTTGACGGGCCCCGGCGCGGCTCCTACAATGAGCAGTTCTTC. Its translation is CSVDGPRRGSYNEQFF.

The J gene is TRBJ1-2, the V gene TRBV10-3, with D unclear. Per germline, CDR1 ENHRY and CDR2 SYGVKD. V lost 3 bases and J 6 bases, leaving 11 bases between the germline ends. There are 13 residues in the CDR3. The CDR3 here is CAISEGRSHGYTF. DNA of the CDR3: TGTGCCATCAGTGAAGGCAGGTCCCATGGCTACACCTTC.

In DNA, the CDR3 is TGCAGCGCCTCGGGATTCTGGCTGGCTGCTTTCTTT. Its protein product is CSASGFWLAAFF. The chain uses TRBV29-1 and TRBJ1-1; D not resolved. Trimming shortened V by 7 bases and J by 11 bases, and 20 bases separated the two germline ends. This CDR3 is built from 12 residues. Germline assignment: CDR1 SQVTM and CDR2 ANQGSEA.

This chain's CDR3 is CAWSPDNTGELFF. CDR3 sequence (DNA): TGTGCCTGGAGTCCGGACAACACCGGGGAGCTGTTTTTT. This chain links TRBV30 with TRBJ2-2; D is unclear. Germline V lookup: CDR1 GTSNPN, CDR2 SVGIG (reference sequence). The V gene lost 2 bases and the J gene lost 2 bases, with 6 bases spanning the gap. The length of the CDR3 is 13 residues.

The rearrangement joins TRBV9 to TRBJ1-2, with D possibly matching TRBD1 (5 bases). This CDR3 contains 15 residues. The V end lost 0 bases, the J end lost 4 bases, and 13 bases lay between the germline ends. CDR1 is SGDLS and CDR2 is YYNGEE in the germline V gene. CDR3 coding DNA: TGTGCCAGCAGCGTAGTACCGACAGAGATCTATGGCTACACCTTC. Amino acid sequence: CASSVVPTEIYGYTF.

This clone appeared a single time. The J gene is TRBJ1-1, the V gene TRBV30; D is undetermined. The V end was cut by 0 bases, the J end by 1 base, with 9 bases between. The CDR3 extends over 14 amino acids. Germline assignment: CDR1 GTSNPN and CDR2 SVGIG (reference sequence). CDR3 region: CAWSVLTGNTEAFF. In DNA, the CDR3 is TGTGCCTGGAGTGTACTCACGGGGAACACTGAAGCTTTCTTT.

The chain is built from TRBV6-5 and TRBJ1-2; D not resolved. Per the germline V gene, CDR1 is MNHEY and CDR2 is SVGAGI. This CDR3 has 12 amino acids. Trimming cost V 4 bases and J 2 bases, with 5 bases left between them. The CDR3 DNA sequence: TGTGCCAGCAGTTCCCAAAACTATGGCTACACCTTC. It yields the protein CASSSQNYGYTF.

The CDR3 DNA follows: TGTGCCTGCCGGACAGGGACGAACACTGAAGCTTTCTTT. It is translated as CACRTGTNTEAFF. V gene TRBV30 combines with J gene TRBJ1-1, with 8 bases fitting TRBD1. This CDR3 spans 13 amino acids. The germline gives CDR1 GTSNPN, CDR2 SVGIG (reference sequence). Germline trimming cut 6 bases from V and 1 base from J; bases unmatched to any gene: 4.

The chain employs TRBV27 and TRBJ2-6, with TRBD1 identical over 9 bases. V shed 6 bases, J shed 0 bases, and the junction held 12 bases outside the gene matches. Per germline, CDR1 MNHEY and CDR2 SMNVEV (reference sequence). This CDR3 region has 19 residues. For the CDR3, the DNA is TGTGCCAGCAGCCCTCTACAGGGGGCCCTGAGCTCTGGGGCCAACGTCCTGACTTTC. Translation gives CASSPLQGALSSGANVLTF.

The rearrangement joins TRBV30 to TRBJ1-2; weak D call: TRBD1 (5 bases). The CDR3 loop spans 14 amino acids. Per germline, CDR1 GTSNPN and CDR2 SVGIG (reference sequence). V gave up 1 base and J gave up 2 bases, with 11 bases separating them. CDR3 sequence (DNA): TGTGCCTGGAGTGGACAGCTTACCAACTATGGCTACACCTTC. Translated: CAWSGQLTNYGYTF.

This clone has a handful of counts. The chain links TRBV19 to TRBJ2-7, with 11 bases aligning to TRBD2. The J segment lost 1 base and the V segment lost 5 bases, leaving 4 bases of the junction unmatched. The CDR3 sequence is 15 residues long. Germline values: CDR1 LNHDA, CDR2 SQIVND (reference sequence). The CDR3 spells CASSETSGKSYEQYF. DNA of the CDR3: TGTGCCAGTAGTGAGACTAGCGGGAAGTCCTACGAGCAGTACTTC.

The V call is TRBV5-4, the J call TRBJ1-6; 9 bases align to TRBD1. Germline assignment: CDR1 SGHNT and CDR2 YYREEE (reference sequence). V dropped 4 bases and J dropped 5; count of bases not matched to a gene: 10. There are 17 residues in the CDR3. CDR3: CASSHSTGGIHNSPLHF. For the CDR3, the DNA is TGTGCCAGCAGCCATTCCACAGGGGGCATCCATAATTCACCCCTCCACTTT.

On this clone itself: Relative to the germline gene, one junction end is altered; a read error may explain this. CDR3 residues: CASSRGLNGKLFF. CDR3 sequence (DNA): TGTGCCAGCAGCAGAGGACTGAATGGAAAACTGTTTTTT. The genes are TRBV7-8 and TRBJ1-4; D unclear. Germline V lookup: CDR1 SGHVS, CDR2 FQNEAQ. There are 13 residues in the CDR3.

In this sample, this clone turned up once. The J gene is TRBJ2-5, the V gene TRBV7-2; TRBD2 agrees at 13 bases. V shed 6 bases, J shed 5 bases, and the junction held 6 bases outside the gene matches. Germline-derived CDR1 and CDR2 are SGHTA and FQGNSA. The CDR3 contains 15 residues. CDR3 sequence reads: CASSRLAGGRETQYF. For the CDR3, the DNA is TGTGCCAGCAGTAGACTAGCGGGGGGCAGGGAGACCCAGTACTTC.